Listed here are 27 T cell receptor beta chains from one sample, sequenced in a study of metastatic and nonmetastatic thyroid tumors. TCRdb re-called the PCR reads via MiXCR. The table has about 20,000 clones, approximately 22% seen once. Every patient underwent thyroid surgery untreated. Sample: tumor tissue. These receptors all stem from a male donor with papillary thyroid cancer or a benign thyroid nodule (not recorded which). Some clones in this sample may be carry-over from other donors' samples.

This clone ranks as medium-sized. J is TRBJ2-7 and V is TRBV6-2 or TRBV6-3; 7 bases are shared with TRBD2. The CDR3 totals 14 residues. In germline, CDR1 is MNHEY, CDR2 SVGEGT. V was pared by 2 bases and J by 3 bases, with 4 bases of the junction left unmatched. The DNA of the CDR3 is TGTGCCAGCAGTTACGAAGCGGGGTACTACGAGCAGTACTTC. It encodes CASSYEAGYYEQYF.

V and J are TRBV28 and TRBJ2-7; D may be TRBD1 (6 bases). The germline V gene has CDR1 MDHEN and CDR2 SYDVKM. Trimming left V 3 bases short and J 6 bases short, with 15 bases between. CDR3 size: 14 residues. The DNA for the CDR3 is TGTGCCAGCAGTTTTCCGCAGGGGTTGGCCGAGCAGTACTTC. It translates to CASSFPQGLAEQYF.

The genes are TRBV4-2 and TRBJ2-4; TRBD2 agrees at 12 bases. Germline assignment: CDR1 LGHNA and CDR2 YNFKEQ. V trimming: 3 bases; J trimming: 7 bases; junction bases outside the gene matches: 4. CDR3 length: 15 amino acids. The CDR3 DNA reads TGTGCCAGCAGCCATTTAACTAGCGGGAGGAACATTCAGTACTTC. Protein sequence: CASSHLTSGRNIQYF.

V usage is TRBV7-8 and J usage is TRBJ1-4, with 10 bases matching TRBD1. Germline V CDR1 and CDR2: SGHVS, FQNEAQ. The length of the CDR3 is 17 residues. V was clipped by 5 bases and J by 3 bases; unmatched bases: 9. The CDR3 bases are TGTGCCAGCAGCCAAGACAGGGGGCGGTTTTCTAATGAAAAACTGTTTTTT. Translation: CASSQDRGRFSNEKLFF. The full variable domain, completed using reference TRBV7-8 and TRBJ1-4, is GAGVSQSPRYKVAKRGQDVALRCDPISGHVSLFWYQQALGQGPEFLTYFQNEAQLDKSGLPSDRFFAERPEGSVSTLKIQRTQQEDSAVYLCASSQDRGRFSNEKLFFGSGTQLSVL.

Many counts were recorded for this clone. The V gene is TRBV11-2, the J gene TRBJ2-7; TRBD1 matches at 8 bases. The CDR3 runs to 15 residues. J gave up 2 bases and V 5 bases, and 8 bases lay outside the gene matches. Germline CDR1 is SGHAT and CDR2 is FQNNGV. The CDR3 region has the DNA TGTGCCAGCAGCGCCGGACAGGGAGATACCTACGAGCAGTACTTC. It yields the protein CASSAGQGDTYEQYF.

The sample holds many counts of this clone. CDR3 in amino acids: CASSYAGLGDTEAFF. The CDR3 region has the DNA TGTGCCAGCAGTTACGCGGGGCTTGGGGACACTGAAGCTTTCTTT. V usage is TRBV6-6 and J usage is TRBJ1-1, with D tentatively TRBD1 (5 bases). CDR1 and CDR2 (germline): MNHNY, SVGAGI (reference sequence). The V end lost 2 bases, the J end lost 3 bases, and 13 bases lay between the germline ends. CDR3 length: 15 amino acids.

The rearrangement links TRBV3-1 to TRBJ2-3; perhaps D is TRBD1 or TRBD2 (5 bases each). The CDR3 is 18 amino acids. CDR1 and CDR2 from the germline V gene are LGHDT and YNNKEL (reference sequence). Trimming took 3 bases from V and 4 from J, leaving 23 bases between them. The CDR3 DNA reads as TGTGCCAGCAGCCACAAGAGGGGCAGCGGAAGAATAGCAGATACGCAGTATTTT. It codes for CASSHKRGSGRIADTQYF.

The sample holds many counts of this clone. A read error is possible here, since a much larger clone lies one base away. Distinct nucleotide sequences in the sample also encode this CDR3. The chain carries TRBV7-9 and TRBJ2-5; D gene unclear. The CDR3 covers 12 residues. Trimming stripped 5 bases from V and 2 bases from J, with 6 bases between. From germline, CDR1 is SEHNR and CDR2 FQNEAQ (reference sequence). Here the CDR3 reads CASSQEQETQYF. CDR3 in DNA: TGTGCCAGCAGCCAGGAGCAAGAGACCCAGTACTTC.

This clone was seen many times. The J gene is TRBJ2-5, the V gene TRBV20-1, with D tentatively TRBD1 or TRBD2 (5 bases each). The CDR3 is 14 residues long. The germline V gene has CDR1 DFQATT and CDR2 SNEGSKA (reference sequence). V was trimmed by 3 bases and J by 4 bases, leaving 15 bases between them. This CDR3 reads CSASSTSGGETQYF. CDR3 in DNA: TGCAGTGCTAGTTCGACCAGTGGGGGAGAGACCCAGTACTTC.

This clone was seen ten or more times. The V and J genes are TRBV20-1 and TRBJ1-5; weak D call: TRBD1 (5 bases). Germline CDR1 and CDR2: DFQATT and SNEGSKA (reference sequence). Trimming pared 4 bases from V and 1 base from J, leaving 11 bases between. This CDR3 region has 14 residues. The CDR3 reads CSAIQGPSNQPQHF. The CDR3 coding sequence is TGCAGTGCTATTCAGGGACCCAGCAATCAGCCCCAGCATTTT.

This clone showed up just a few times. This may stem from a read error, because a much larger clone lies one nucleotide away. Other DNA sequences in the same sample also yield this CDR3. The chain couples TRBV14 to TRBJ2-1, with 9 bases aligning to TRBD1. The CDR3 contains 15 residues. Germline CDR1 is SGHDN and CDR2 is FVKESK. CDR3 residues: CASSQWGQGGDEQFF. The CDR3 coding sequence is TGCGCCAGCAGCCAGTGGGGACAGGGTGGCGATGAGCAGTTCTTC.

The chain uses TRBV5-1 and TRBJ1-2, with D maybe TRBD1 (5 bases). CDR3 length: 14 residues. V gave up 4 bases and J gave up 6 bases, with 16 bases separating them. Germline CDR1 is SGHRS and CDR2 is YFSETQ. CDR3 amino acids: CASSLDMGQDGYTF. The CDR3 DNA follows: TGCGCCAGCAGCCTGGACATGGGGCAAGATGGCTACACCTTC.

This clone was recorded at least ten times. The sample contains more than one DNA sequence encoding this CDR3. This chain connects TRBV28 to TRBJ1-5; the D is unclear. Germline CDR1 MDHEN, CDR2 SYDVKM. Trimming took off 2 bases at V and 0 bases at J, with 5 bases between the two ends. The CDR3 is made up of 14 amino acids. The chain's CDR3 is CASSLLSSNQPQHF. The DNA of the CDR3 is TGTGCCAGCAGTTTACTCAGTAGCAATCAGCCCCAGCATTTT.

Comments on this clone: No conserved phenylalanine or tryptophan is present at the end of the CDR3, so a read error is the likely explanation. The chain employs TRBV24-1 and TRBJ1-5; a possible D gene is TRBD1 (6 bases). From germline, CDR1 is KGHDR and CDR2 SFDVKD. The CDR3 consists of 12 residues. The CDR3 nucleotides are TGTGCCACCGTACAGGGCAATCAGCACCAGCATTTA. It translates to CATVQGNQHQHL.

This clone qualifies as medium-sized. The V and J genes are TRBV6-1 and TRBJ2-7; D might be TRBD1 (6 bases). The CDR3 extends over 13 amino acids. The germline gives CDR1 MNHNS, CDR2 SASEGT. With 6 bases removed from V and 2 bases from J, the gap between germline ends came to 11 bases. The CDR3: CASRPGQTYEQYF. CDR3 sequence (DNA): TGTGCCAGCAGACCTGGACAGACCTACGAGCAGTACTTC.

At least ten counts were recorded for this clone. The chain combines TRBV11-3 with TRBJ2-1; D remains ambiguous. The length of the CDR3 is 16 residues. Deletions cut 0 bases from V and 7 bases from J, with 16 bases between. Per the germline V gene, CDR1 is SGHNT and CDR2 is YENEEA. CDR3 loop: CASSLESFGLMNEQFF. The CDR3, as DNA: TGTGCCAGCAGCTTAGAATCGTTCGGCCTCATGAATGAGCAGTTCTTC. Full variable domain (rest looked up from reference TRBV11-3 and TRBJ2-1): EAGVVQSPRYKIIEKKQPVAFWCNPISGHNTLYWYLQNLGQGPELLIRYENEEAVDDSQLPKDRFSAERLKGVDSTLKIQPAELGDSAVYLCASSLESFGLMNEQFFGPGTRLTVL.

This clone has at least ten counts. The CDR3 region is CASSLVGVSQPQHF. The CDR3 region has the DNA TGTGCCAGCAGTTTAGTAGGGGTGAGTCAGCCCCAGCATTTT. The V call is TRBV28, the J call TRBJ1-5; a weak D match, TRBD1 (5 bases). Trimming took off 2 bases at V and 6 bases at J, with 11 bases between the two ends. The CDR3 has 14 residues. CDR1 is MDHEN, CDR2 SYDVKM, per germline.

This clone was observed at least ten times. The V gene is TRBV2, the J gene TRBJ2-5; D gene unclear. Germline V gives CDR1 SNHLY, CDR2 FYNNEI. V lost 1 base, J lost 5 bases, and 11 bases lay in between. CDR3 length: 14 residues. The CDR3 here is CASSEGLVGETQYF. DNA of the CDR3: TGTGCCAGCAGTGAAGGGCTAGTGGGCGAGACCCAGTACTTC.

By proportion, this clone is medium-sized. This chain connects TRBV6-2 or TRBV6-3 to TRBJ2-1; no definite D call. The germline gives CDR1 MNHEY, CDR2 SVGEGT. V was clipped by 6 bases and J by 9 bases, with 21 bases between them. The CDR3 length is 15 residues. The CDR3 here is CASRSLVVSGFEQFF. The DNA for the CDR3 is TGTGCCAGCAGATCCCTAGTGGTATCGGGTTTTGAGCAGTTCTTC.

There are many counts of this clone. This sequence joins TRBV28 and TRBJ2-5; either TRBD1 or TRBD2 may fit D (5 bases each). The V gene's germline CDR1 is MDHEN and CDR2 SYDVKM. The CDR3 sequence is 15 residues long. Trimming stripped 5 bases from V and 0 bases from J, with 13 bases between. CDR3 protein: CASSPGTSYQETQYF. CDR3 nucleotide sequence: TGTGCCAGCAGTCCCGGGACCTCCTACCAAGAGACCCAGTACTTC.

This chain joins TRBV20-1 and TRBJ2-7; D tentatively reads TRBD1 or TRBD2 (7 bases each). Germline V CDR1 and CDR2: DFQATT, SNEGSKA (reference sequence). The V and J ends lost 6 bases and 3 bases respectively, with 15 bases between them. This CDR3 has 13 amino acids. CDR3 sequence (DNA): TGCAGTGCGGGGGAGGGGACAGTCTACGAGCAGTACTTC. This translates into CSAGEGTVYEQYF.

This clone was detected ten times or more. Given a much more abundant clone one base away, this may be a read error. The sample contains more than one DNA sequence encoding this CDR3. J is TRBJ2-2 and V is TRBV5-1; D tentatively reads TRBD1 or TRBD2 (5 bases each). This CDR3 spans 14 amino acids. Germline loops: CDR1 SGHRS, CDR2 YFSETQ. With 9 bases removed from V and 1 base from J, the gap between germline ends came to 13 bases. The CDR3 DNA is TGCGCCACCCTGTGGGACGAGAACACCGGGGAGCTGTTTTTT. Its protein is CATLWDENTGELFF.

CDR3 residues: CASSQGQNVYEQYF. CDR3 nucleotide sequence: TGTGCCAGCAGCCAAGGGCAGAACGTCTACGAGCAGTACTTC. The V gene is TRBV3-1, the J gene TRBJ2-7; D is undetermined. The germline V gene encodes CDR1 LGHDT and CDR2 YNNKEL (reference sequence). The CDR3 has 14 residues. V was clipped by 1 base and J by 3 bases, with 10 bases between them.

Comments on this clone: Possible read error: a much larger clone is one base away. At the DNA level, this CDR3 is encoded by other sequences in the same sample as well. V usage is TRBV29-1 and J usage is TRBJ1-1; no reliable D call. The CDR3 contains 9 residues. The V end was cut by 3 bases, the J end by 5 bases, with 1 base between. CDR1 and CDR2 from the germline V gene are SQVTM and ANQGSEA. The CDR3 sequence is CSVDTEAFF. CDR3 DNA: TGCAGCGTTGATACTGAAGCTTTCTTT.

The rearrangement joins TRBV5-5 to TRBJ2-7; 10 bases line up with TRBD2. In germline, CDR1 is SGHKS, CDR2 YYEKEE (reference sequence). This CDR3 spans 14 amino acids. V lost 4 bases and J lost 4; bases outside the gene matches: 5. The CDR3 bases are TGTGCCAGCAGCCGGGCTAGCGGGAGTTACGAGCAGTACTTC. It is translated as CASSRASGSYEQYF.

The chain combines TRBV5-1 with TRBJ2-2, with D hard to call. Trimming removed 5 bases from V and 2 bases from J, with 13 bases in between. This CDR3 region has 15 residues. Germline V gene lookup returns CDR1 SGHRS and CDR2 YFSETQ. The CDR3 is CASRAATTNTGELFF. The DNA of the CDR3 is TGCGCCAGCAGGGCCGCCACGACTAACACCGGGGAGCTGTTTTTT.

This clone was observed at least ten times. The J gene is TRBJ1-6, the V gene TRBV6-1, with D perhaps TRBD1 (6 bases). CDR3 size: 16 residues. CDR1 is MNHNS and CDR2 is SASEGT in the germline V gene. The V and J ends lost 6 bases and 3 bases respectively, with 15 bases between them. CDR3 nucleotides: TGTGCCAGCAGCCAACAGGGCAAAGGCTATAATTCACCCCTCCACTTT. This codes for CASSQQGKGYNSPLHF.